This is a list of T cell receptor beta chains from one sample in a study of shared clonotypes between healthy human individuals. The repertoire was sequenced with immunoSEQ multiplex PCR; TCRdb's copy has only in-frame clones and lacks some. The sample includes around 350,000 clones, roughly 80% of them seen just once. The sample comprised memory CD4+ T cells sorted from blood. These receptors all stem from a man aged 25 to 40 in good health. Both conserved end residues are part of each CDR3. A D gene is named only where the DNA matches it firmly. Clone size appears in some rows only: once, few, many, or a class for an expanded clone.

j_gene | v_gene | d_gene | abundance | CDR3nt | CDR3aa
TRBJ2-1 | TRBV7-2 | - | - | TGTGCCAGCAGCTTCTCGGGCCTAGCTCTCAATGAGCAGTTCTTC | CASSFSGLALNEQFF
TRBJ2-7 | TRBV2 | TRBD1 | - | TGTGCCAGCACGCGGACAGGGAACGAGCAGTACTTC | CASTRTGNEQYF
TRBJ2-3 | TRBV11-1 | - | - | TGTGCCAGCAGTCCAGGGTGGACTTCCCCTAGCACAGATACGCAGTATTTT | CASSPGWTSPSTDTQYF
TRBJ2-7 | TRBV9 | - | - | TGTGCCAGCAGCGTAGGTGACAGCTCCTACGAGCAGTACTTC | CASSVGDSSYEQYF
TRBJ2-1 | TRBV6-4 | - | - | TGTGCCAGCAGTGTGAAGGGGGAGGGATACAATGAGCAGTTCTTC | CASSVKGEGYNEQFF
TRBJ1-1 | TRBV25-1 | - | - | TGTGCCAGCAGTGAATTCGGGGAAGCTTTCTTT | CASSEFGEAFF
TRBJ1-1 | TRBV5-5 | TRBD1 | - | TGTGCCAGCAGCTCCATCCCCCCGGGACAGGGGTTGAACACTGAAGCTTTCTTT | CASSSIPPGQGLNTEAFF
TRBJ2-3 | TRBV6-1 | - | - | TGTGCCAGCAGTGAACTGGGCGGGACTTGGACAGATACGCAGTATTTT | CASSELGGTWTDTQYF
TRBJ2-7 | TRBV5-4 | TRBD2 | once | TGTGCCAGCAGCACCGGGACTAGCGGAACCTACGAGCAGTACTTC | CASSTGTSGTYEQYF
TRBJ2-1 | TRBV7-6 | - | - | TGTGCCAGCATGTTCGCTAATGAGCAGTTCTTC | CASMFANEQFF
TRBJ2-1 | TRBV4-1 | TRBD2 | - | TGCGCCAGCCGCAAGACTAGCGGGTTGTATGAGCAGTTCTTC | CASRKTSGLYEQFF
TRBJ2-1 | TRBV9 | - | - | TGTGCCAGCAGCGTAGGGACTATCCGGACCGATGAGCAGTTCTTC | CASSVGTIRTDEQFF
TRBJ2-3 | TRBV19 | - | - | TGTGCCAGTAGCCAATCTCACCTCCGGAATACGCAGTATTTT | CASSQSHLRNTQYF
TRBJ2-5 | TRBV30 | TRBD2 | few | TGTGCCTGGAGTAGCGGGGAGGGCCAAGAGACCCAGTACTTC | CAWSSGEGQETQYF
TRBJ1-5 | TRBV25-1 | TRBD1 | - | TGTGCCAGCAGTGATAGCAGGGGGAGGACGAGCAATCAGCCCCAGCATTTT | CASSDSRGRTSNQPQHF
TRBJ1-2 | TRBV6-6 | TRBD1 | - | TGTGCCAGCAGTTACGGACAGGGGGTGTATGGCTACACCTTC | CASSYGQGVYGYTF
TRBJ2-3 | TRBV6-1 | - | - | TGTGCCAGCAGTGAAAGTGGGGAGGATACGCAGTATTTT | CASSESGEDTQYF
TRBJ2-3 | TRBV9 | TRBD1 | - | TGTGCCAGCAGCATCCGAGATCCGGGACAGGGGTCAGATACGCAGTATTTT | CASSIRDPGQGSDTQYF
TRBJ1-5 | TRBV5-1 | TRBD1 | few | TGCGCCAGCAGCCGGGACAGCGGTCGCAATCAGCCCCAGCATTTT | CASSRDSGRNQPQHF
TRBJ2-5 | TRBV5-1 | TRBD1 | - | TGCGCCAGCAGCCGGACAGGCCCCCAAGAGACCCAGTACTTC | CASSRTGPQETQYF
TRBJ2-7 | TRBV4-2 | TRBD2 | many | TGTGCCAGCAGCCAAGATACTAGCGGCTACGAGCAGTACTTC | CASSQDTSGYEQYF
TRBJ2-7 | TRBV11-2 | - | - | TGTGCCAGCAGCTCTTCATCCTACGAGCAGTACTTC | CASSSSSYEQYF
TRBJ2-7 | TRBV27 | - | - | TGTGCCAGCGCATGGATCGTTGAATCGGCCTCCTACGAGCAGTACTTC | CASAWIVESASYEQYF
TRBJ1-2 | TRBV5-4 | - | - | TGTGCCAGCAGCACGGGACCAAATTATGGCTACACCTTC | CASSTGPNYGYTF
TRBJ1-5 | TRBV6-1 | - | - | TGTGCCAGCAGGGACATAGGAAGCCCACAGCCCCAGCATTTT | CASRDIGSPQPQHF
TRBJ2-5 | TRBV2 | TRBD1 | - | TGTGCCAGCAGCCCCCCGGGGACAGGGCATCAAGAGACCCAGTACTTC | CASSPPGTGHQETQYF
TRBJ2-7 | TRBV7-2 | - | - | TGTGCCAGCAGCCCACTCATCGAGCAGTACTTC | CASSPLIEQYF
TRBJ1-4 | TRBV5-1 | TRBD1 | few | TGCGCCAGTACAGGGGGCGCGGGAACTAATGAAAAACTGTTTTTT | CASTGGAGTNEKLFF
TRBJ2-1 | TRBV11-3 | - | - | TGTGCCAGCATGGGGGAGGCCAATGAGCAGTTCTTC | CASMGEANEQFF
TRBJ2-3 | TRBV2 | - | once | TGTGCCAGCAACCTGCCCCCGTACGACACAGATACGCAGTATTTT | CASNLPPYDTDTQYF
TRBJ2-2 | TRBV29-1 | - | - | TGCAGCGTTGGAGCGACTCACGGGGAGCTGTTTTTT | CSVGATHGELFF
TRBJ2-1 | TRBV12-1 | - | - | TGTGCCAGCAGCTCAGCCGGGACTAGCGGGAGTAGGTTCGATGAGCAGTTCTTC | CASSSAGTSGSRFDEQFF
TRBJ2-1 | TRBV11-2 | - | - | TGTGCCAGCAGCCCAAGTGCCTCCTCCTACAATGAGCAGTTCTTC | CASSPSASSYNEQFF
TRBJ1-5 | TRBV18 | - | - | TGTGCCAGCTCACCAGGGTTTCAGCCCCAGCATTTT | CASSPGFQPQHF
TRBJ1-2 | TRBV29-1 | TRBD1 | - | TGCAGCGTTGTAGGAGGAATAAGGCAGGGGGAGGGCGGCTACACCTTC | CSVVGGIRQGEGGYTF
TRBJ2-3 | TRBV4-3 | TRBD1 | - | TGCGCCAGCAGCCAAGATCAGGACAGGGCTATTTCCACAGATACGCAGTATTTT | CASSQDQDRAISTDTQYF
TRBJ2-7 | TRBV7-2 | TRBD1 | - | TGTGCCAGCAGCCGAGGGACAGATCGCTCCTACGAGCAGTACTTC | CASSRGTDRSYEQYF
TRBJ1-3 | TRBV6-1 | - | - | TGTGCCAGTAGACAGGTTACTGGAAACACCATATATTTT | CASRQVTGNTIYF
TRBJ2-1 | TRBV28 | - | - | TGTGCCAGCAGTTTAGGAATAGCGGTGTACAATGAGCAGTTCTTC | CASSLGIAVYNEQFF
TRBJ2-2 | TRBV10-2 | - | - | TGCGCCAGCAGTGAGGCCAGATTAGTGGAGCGGCGCACCGGGGAGCTGTTTTTT | CASSEARLVERRTGELFF
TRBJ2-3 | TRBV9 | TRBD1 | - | TGTGCCAGCAGCGCCTCAATGGGTGGACGACAGGGGGCTTTTGGGACAGATACGCAGTATTTT | CASSASMGGRQGAFGTDTQYF
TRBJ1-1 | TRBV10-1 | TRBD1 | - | TGCGCCAGCAGTGCGGACAGGGGGTTGAACACTGAAGCTTTCTTT | CASSADRGLNTEAFF
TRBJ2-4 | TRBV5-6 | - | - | TGTGCCCGACGGTTAGCCAAAAACATTCAGTACTTC | CARRLAKNIQYF
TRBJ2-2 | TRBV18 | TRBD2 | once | TGTGCCAGCTCACCAAAGCGGGAGAAGGCCGGGGAGCTGTTTTTT | CASSPKREKAGELFF
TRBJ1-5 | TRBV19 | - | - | TGTGCCAGTAGTATCCGGCCGGAAACTCAGCCCCAGCATTTT | CASSIRPETQPQHF
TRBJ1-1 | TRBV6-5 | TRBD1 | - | TGTGCCAGCAGTAACCTGGACAGGGCTTACACTGAAGCTTTCTTT | CASSNLDRAYTEAFF
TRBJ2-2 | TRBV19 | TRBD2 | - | TGTGCCAGCTCAGTCGGGACTAGCGGCACCGGGGAGCTGTTTTTT | CASSVGTSGTGELFF
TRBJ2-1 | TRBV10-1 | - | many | TGCGCCAGCAGTGAGTCTCGGTGGATAAACGAAGACAATGAGCAGTTCTTC | CASSESRWINEDNEQFF
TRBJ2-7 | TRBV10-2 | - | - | TGCGCCAGCAGTGAGCGGTTAACCTACGAGCAGTACTTC | CASSERLTYEQYF
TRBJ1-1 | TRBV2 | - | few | TGTGCCAGCAGTGGGAACAGGGCGGCGAACACTGAAGCTTTCTTT | CASSGNRAANTEAFF
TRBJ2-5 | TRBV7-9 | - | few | TGTGCCAGCACACAAAACTTGGGGGAGACCCAGTACTTC | CASTQNLGETQYF
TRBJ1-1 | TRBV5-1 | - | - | TGCGCCAGCAGCTTTATGAGTGAAGCTTTCTTT | CASSFMSEAFF
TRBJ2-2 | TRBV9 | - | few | TGTGCCAGCAGGTCAAGGGCGAACACCGGGGAGCTGTTTTTT | CASRSRANTGELFF
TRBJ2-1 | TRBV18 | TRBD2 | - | TGTGCCAGCTCACTGGGAGGACTAGCGACGAATGAGCAGTTCTTC | CASSLGGLATNEQFF